This passage covers 26 T cell receptor beta chains from one sample sequenced in a study of cytomegalovirus exposure and HLA in healthy donors. Vbeta (60) and Jbeta (13) primers were used in the PCR. Libraries were prepared by immunoSEQ multiplex PCR; TCRdb keeps only in-frame clonotypes and omits some of them. The sample yields about 160,000 clones, about four fifths seen once. Source material: PBMCs. The receptors were sampled from a man aged 45-65 years in good health and CMV-seropositive.

The chain carries TRBV10-3 and TRBJ2-2; 9 nucleotides match TRBD2. With 3 bases clipped from V and 4 bases from J, the junction kept 3 bases outside the gene matches. Looked up from germline, CDR1 is ENHRY and CDR2 is SYGVKD. The CDR3 consists of 15 residues. This CDR3 is CAISDSAGGTGELFF. The CDR3 DNA sequence: TGTGCCATCAGTGATTCAGCGGGAGGCACCGGGGAGCTGTTTTTT.

This clone came up a few times. Relative to the germline gene, one junction end is altered; a read error may explain this. The chain links TRBV7-7 to TRBJ2-5, with D unresolved. Germline values: CDR1 SSHAT, CDR2 FNYEAQ (reference sequence). CDR3 length equals 14 residues. CDR3 DNA: TGTGCTAGCAGCACGAGGAGTACGGAAGAGACCCAGTACTTC. Encoded protein: CASSTRSTEETQYF.

This clone was observed a single time. The CDR3 carries no conserved terminal phenylalanine or tryptophan, so it likely arises from a read error. The V call is TRBV19, the J call TRBJ1-1; TRBD1 matches at 7 bases. The trim removed 2 bases at V and 2 bases at J, leaving 5 bases unmatched. Germline V lookup: CDR1 LNHDA, CDR2 SQIVND (reference sequence). The CDR3 loop spans 15 amino acids. CDR3: CASSIIGGVNTEAFS. The CDR3 DNA follows: TGTGCCAGTAGTATAATAGGGGGCGTTAACACTGAAGCTTTCTCT.

The chain is built from TRBV9 and TRBJ2-7, with a tentative D call TRBD2 (6 bases). Trimming pared 4 bases from V and 4 bases from J, leaving 21 bases between. Germline V lookup: CDR1 SGDLS, CDR2 YYNGEE. The CDR3 sequence is 16 residues long. The CDR3 coding sequence is TGTGCCAGCAGCCACGACCCTACTAGCCCCTCATACGAGCAGTACTTC. Encoded protein: CASSHDPTSPSYEQYF.

The chain is built from TRBV6-1 and TRBJ2-1, with 9 bases identical to TRBD2. Germline V gene sequence: CDR1 MNHNS, CDR2 SASEGT. The trim removed 2 bases at V and 4 bases at J, leaving 6 bases unmatched. The CDR3 length is 16 residues. The CDR3 reads CASSERASGDYNEQFF. DNA of the CDR3: TGTGCCAGCAGTGAAAGGGCTAGCGGGGATTACAATGAGCAGTTCTTC.

The chain combines TRBV4-2 with TRBJ1-2, with unresolved D. The ends were cut back, 5 bases at V and 3 bases at J, with 13 bases in the middle. This CDR3 has 14 residues. The germline gives CDR1 LGHNA, CDR2 YNFKEQ. This CDR3 reads CASSYEHDYYGYTF. Here the CDR3 DNA reads TGTGCCAGCAGCTACGAACACGACTACTATGGCTACACCTTC.

This clone was counted once. The V call is TRBV6-5, the J call TRBJ1-5; no reliable D call. CDR1 is MNHEY, CDR2 SVGAGI, per germline. CDR3 size: 13 residues. V lost 6 bases to trimming and J lost 7 bases, with 13 bases between them. CDR3 protein: CASRAGIGQPQHF. In DNA form, the CDR3 reads TGTGCCAGCAGAGCGGGGATAGGACAGCCCCAGCATTTT.

The chain joins TRBV28 to TRBJ1-2, with D tentatively TRBD1 (5 bases). V was clipped by 4 bases and J by 3 bases, with 9 bases between them. Germline CDR1 and CDR2: MDHEN and SYDVKM. This CDR3 is 13 amino acids long. The CDR3 region is CASSSGSYYGYTF. The CDR3 DNA is TGTGCCAGCAGTTCAGGGTCTTACTATGGCTACACCTTC.

The rearrangement links TRBV6-5 to TRBJ2-5, with 7 bases that match TRBD2. V dropped 0 bases and J dropped 5; count of bases not matched to a gene: 6. Germline loops: CDR1 MNHEY, CDR2 SVGAGI. The length of the CDR3 is 15 residues. The CDR3 coding sequence is TGTGCCAGCAGTTACTCCGCGGGAGATTTGGAGACCCAGTACTTC. It specifies CASSYSAGDLETQYF.

V usage is TRBV6-6 and J usage is TRBJ1-4, with 11 bases identical to TRBD1. Trimming removed 5 bases from V and 6 bases from J; junction bases left unmatched: 2. The CDR3 spans 14 residues. Germline CDR1 is MNHNY and CDR2 is SVGAGI (reference sequence). CDR3 nucleotide sequence: TGTGCCAGCAGTCGGGACAGGGGGTATGAAAAACTGTTTTTT. It translates to CASSRDRGYEKLFF.

The chain couples TRBV6-6 to TRBJ2-1; D is possibly TRBD2 (6 bases). Germline CDR1 and CDR2: MNHNY and SVGAGI (reference sequence). The CDR3 sequence is 14 residues long. Trimming cost V 7 bases and J 3 bases, with 13 bases left between them. The CDR3 DNA reads TGTGCCAGCACCCCCGGGACTGACTACAATGAGCAGTTCTTC. Its protein product is CASTPGTDYNEQFF.

This clone was picked up a small number of times. V and J are TRBV5-4 and TRBJ2-1; 9 bases agree with TRBD2. V was pared by 4 bases and J by 1 base, with 0 bases of the junction left unmatched. The CDR3 consists of 14 residues. Germline CDR1 and CDR2: SGHNT and YYREEE (reference sequence). The CDR3 DNA reads as TGTGCCAGCAGCCTAGCGGGGTCCTACAATGAGCAGTTCTTC. Its translation: CASSLAGSYNEQFF.

The chain joins TRBV5-1 to TRBJ2-7; tentatively, D is TRBD1 (5 bases). Per germline, CDR1 SGHRS and CDR2 YFSETQ. This CDR3 region has 12 residues. The ends were cut back, 4 bases at V and 4 bases at J, with 9 bases in the middle. For the CDR3, the DNA is TGCGCCAGCAGCCCGACAGATTACGAGCAGTACTTC. As protein: CASSPTDYEQYF.

The chain joins TRBV19 to TRBJ2-1, with 8 bases fitting TRBD2. The CDR3 spans 14 residues. The germline V gene encodes CDR1 LNHDA and CDR2 SQIVND (reference sequence). Germline trimming cut 9 bases from V and 2 bases from J; bases unmatched to any gene: 6. The CDR3 coding sequence is TGTGCCAGCAAGATAGCGGGAACCTACAATGAGCAGTTCTTC. Its protein product is CASKIAGTYNEQFF.

The chain is built from TRBV9 and TRBJ1-6; possible D gene TRBD1, 5 bases. V was clipped by 4 bases and J by 8 bases, with 19 bases between them. Germline CDR1 and CDR2: SGDLS and YYNGEE. CDR3 length equals 16 residues. CDR3 DNA: TGTGCCAGCAGCACGACAGAGACCCTACGCTATTCACCCCTCCACTTT. Its translation is CASSTTETLRYSPLHF.

The sample holds a few counts of this clone. The V call is TRBV28, the J call TRBJ2-5; 9 bases agree with TRBD2. This CDR3 is built from 18 residues. Germline CDR1 MDHEN, CDR2 SYDVKM. Trimming removed 8 bases from V and 3 bases from J; junction bases left unmatched: 19. Here the CDR3 reads CASSGAGLAFNPEETQYF. The CDR3 nucleotides are TGTGCCAGCTCGGGGGCTGGACTAGCGTTTAATCCGGAAGAGACCCAGTACTTC.

As regards this clone: At the DNA level, this CDR3 is encoded by other sequences in the same sample as well. The chain couples TRBV5-4 to TRBJ2-1, with a possible D match to TRBD1 (5 bases). V was shortened by 0 bases and J by 5 bases, with 9 bases between the two germline ends. CDR3 length equals 14 residues. Germline V gene lookup returns CDR1 SGHNT and CDR2 YYREEE (reference sequence). CDR3 sequence reads: CASSLGGGHNEQFF. CDR3 bases: TGTGCCAGCAGCTTGGGGGGCGGTCACAATGAGCAGTTCTTC. The full variable domain, in which reference TRBV5-4 and TRBJ2-1 provide the parts outside the CDR3, is ETGVTQSPTHLIKTRGQQVTLRCSSQSGHNTVSWYQQALGQGPQFIFQYYREEENGRGNFPPRFSGLQFPNYSSELNVNALELDDSALYLCASSLGGGHNEQFFGPGTRLTVL.

The rearrangement links TRBV9 to TRBJ2-2; 10 bases agree with TRBD1. The ends lost 4 bases at V and 7 bases at J; junction bases unmatched: 7. Germline V gives CDR1 SGDLS, CDR2 YYNGEE. This CDR3 comprises 15 residues. The CDR3 DNA reads TGTGCCAGCAGCCCTCGGGACAGGGGAGGCGGGGAGCTGTTTTTT. As protein: CASSPRDRGGGELFF.

The J gene is TRBJ1-2, the V gene TRBV6-5, with TRBD1 identical over 7 bases. This CDR3 is built from 13 residues. V lost 4 bases, J lost 7 bases, and 6 bases stayed unmatched. Germline lookup yields CDR1 MNHEY and CDR2 SVGAGI. The CDR3 protein is CASSSRTGPGYTF. The CDR3 DNA sequence: TGTGCCAGCAGTTCCCGGACAGGACCTGGCTACACCTTC.

V usage is TRBV5-1 and J usage is TRBJ1-1, with D possibly TRBD1 on 6 matching bases. This CDR3 comprises 18 residues. Trimming pared 1 base from V and 0 bases from J, leaving 19 bases between. The V gene's germline CDR1 is SGHRS and CDR2 YFSETQ. The CDR3 DNA reads TGCGCCAGCAGCTTGAACGTGGGGGCCCCTAAATTGAACACTGAAGCTTTCTTT. Amino acid sequence: CASSLNVGAPKLNTEAFF.

The chain employs TRBV4-3 and TRBJ2-3, with 7 bases identical to TRBD2. With 1 base clipped from V and 2 bases from J, the junction kept 6 bases outside the gene matches. Germline lookup yields CDR1 LGHNA and CDR2 YSLEER. This CDR3 comprises 16 residues. Here the CDR3 DNA reads TGCGCCAGCAGCCAAGTCTGGCGGGGGAACACAGATACGCAGTATTTT. This sequence encodes CASSQVWRGNTDTQYF.

The V call is TRBV13, the J call TRBJ2-1; TRBD2 agrees at 11 bases. The ends lost 5 bases at V and 5 bases at J; junction bases unmatched: 8. The germline CDR1 and CDR2 sequences are PRHDT and FYEKMQ (reference sequence). The CDR3 covers 16 residues. CDR3 DNA: TGTGCCAGCAGCGCCGCCGGGACTAGCGGAAACAATGAGCAGTTCTTC. This codes for CASSAAGTSGNNEQFF.

V usage is TRBV28 and J usage is TRBJ1-6, with D tentatively TRBD1 (5 bases). The CDR3 is 16 residues long. V lost 3 bases, J lost 0 bases, and 9 bases lay in between. In germline, CDR1 is MDHEN, CDR2 SYDVKM. CDR3 DNA: TGTGCCAGCAGTTTCTCAGGGTTCTCCTATAATTCACCCCTCCACTTT. Protein: CASSFSGFSYNSPLHF.

In its sample, this clone was seen a few times. The rearrangement joins TRBV18 to TRBJ2-7; unclear D gene. V was pared by 6 bases and J by 1 base, with 7 bases between. This CDR3 region has 12 residues. Germline V gene sequence: CDR1 KGHSH, CDR2 LQKENI. CDR3 DNA sequence: TGTGCCAGCTCGACTGATTCCTACGAGCAGTACTTC. It translates to CASSTDSYEQYF. Full variable domain (outside the CDR3, taken from reference TRBV18 and TRBJ2-7): NAGVMQNPRHLVRRRGQEARLRCSPMKGHSHVYWYRQLPEEGLKFMVYLQKENIIDESGMPKERFSAEFPKEGPSILRIQQVVRGDSAAYFCASSTDSYEQYFGPGTRLTVT.

In nucleotides, the CDR3 is TGTGCCAGCAGTTACTCCGACAGCTCTGGAAACACCATATATTTT. This gives the protein CASSYSDSSGNTIYF. This chain connects TRBV6-6 to TRBJ1-3; maybe TRBD1 (5 bases). V shed 0 bases and J shed 0 bases, with 6 bases lying between them. CDR1 is MNHNY and CDR2 is SVGAGI in the germline V gene (reference sequence). The CDR3 extends over 15 amino acids.

This chain connects TRBV6-4 to TRBJ1-4, with D unclear. Looked up from germline, CDR1 is MRHNA and CDR2 is SNTAGT. The V end was cut by 3 bases, the J end by 7 bases, with 9 bases between. This CDR3 is built from 13 residues. This chain's CDR3 is CASSEERGEKLFF. The CDR3 DNA reads TGTGCCAGCAGTGAGGAGAGAGGTGAAAAACTGTTTTTT.